This TCR beta chain was sequenced in a study of quantifying T cell responses using KT2 cells. Study context: cDNA was made from DNase-treated RNA using alpha and beta constant primers.

A single-stranded UMI oligo with SP2 sequence was ligated to cDNA 3' ends. An equimolar mix of RC1.1 and RC1.2 primed the beta chain across TRBC1 and TRBC2. Each CDR3 protein is one row after TCRdb ran MiXCR on the UMI-ligation and nested PCR reads. The top ten clones hold around 43% of a sample with 39,000 or so distinct CDR3 sequences, about 18% of them seen once. This clonotype was counted a few times. V lost 5 bases and J lost 5, with 10 bases in between. CDR3 length: 13 amino acids. The V gene's germline CDR1 is SGHVS and CDR2 FQNEAQ. Different KT2-to-PBMC ratios were created with a constant PBMC count.

This clonotype originated in a human donor. Sequences were obtained from PBMCs spiked with cells of the T cell clone KT2. This chain links TRBV7-8 with TRBJ2-1; maybe TRBD2 (6 bases). The CDR3 loop reads CASSGRPDNEQFF. In nucleotides, the CDR3 is TGTGCCAGCAGCGGGAGGCCGGACAATGAGCAGTTCTTC.